The 18 T cell receptor beta chains listed next were all sequenced from one sample in a study of blood T cell repertoires in COVID-19. Data came from immunoSEQ multiplex PCR; TCRdb stores just in-frame clones and leaves some out. The sample carries about 300,000 clones, over 85% recorded once. Sequencing was carried out using peripheral blood. These TCRs come from a woman aged 25-40 years with COVID-19, enrolled during active disease.

This clone was observed a single time. One end of the junction does not line up with germline, which may come from a read error. The J gene is TRBJ2-1, the V gene TRBV11-2; no clear D gene. The CDR3 spans 14 residues. Per germline, CDR1 SGHAT and CDR2 FQNNGV. The CDR3 DNA sequence: TGTGCCAGCAGCTTAAATGGCGGCTACAATGGGCAGTTCTTC. Its protein is CASSLNGGYNGQFF.

The V call is TRBV27, the J call TRBJ1-1; 7 bases map to TRBD1. Germline-derived CDR1 and CDR2 are MNHEY and SMNVEV (reference sequence). The CDR3 is 13 residues long. Losses at the gene ends were 8 bases for V and 0 bases for J; bases not matched to a gene: 3. Here the CDR3 reads CASGGTVNTEAFF. The DNA of the CDR3 is TGTGCCAGCGGAGGGACAGTGAACACTGAAGCTTTCTTT.

The CDR3 here is CASGLWGTDTQYF. In DNA, the CDR3 is TGTGCCAGCGGACTTTGGGGCACAGATACGCAGTATTTT. V usage is TRBV13 and J usage is TRBJ2-3; D perhaps matches TRBD2 (5 bases). The CDR3 spans 13 residues. Trimming shortened V by 8 bases and J by 1 base, and 10 bases separated the two germline ends. Germline loops: CDR1 PRHDT, CDR2 FYEKMQ (reference sequence).

This chain uses TRBV7-9 with TRBJ2-7; 10 nucleotides agree with TRBD2. This CDR3 is built from 17 residues. V dropped 5 bases and J dropped 5; count of bases not matched to a gene: 15. CDR1 is SEHNR and CDR2 is FQNEAQ in the germline V gene (reference sequence). In nucleotides, the CDR3 is TGTGCCAGCAGCGTACCCAATAGCGGGGGGACACCCCACGAGCAGTACTTC. Protein: CASSVPNSGGTPHEQYF. Based on the CDR3 plus reference TRBV7-9 and TRBJ2-7, the full variable domain is DTGVSQNPRHKITKRGQNVTFRCDPISEHNRLYWYRQTLGQGPEFLTYFQNEAQLEKSRLLSDRFSAERPKGSFSTLEIQRTEQGDSAMYLCASSVPNSGGTPHEQYFGPGTRLTVT.

This clone showed up many times. The chain is built from TRBV9 and TRBJ2-5, with TRBD2 matching 13 bases. CDR1 and CDR2 (germline): SGDLS, YYNGEE. With V trimmed by 0 bases and J by 2 bases, 1 base remained unmatched. The CDR3 spans 16 residues. Written as DNA, the CDR3 is TGTGCCAGCAGCGTAGAACTAGCGGGGGGGCAAGAGACCCAGTACTTC. This encodes CASSVELAGGQETQYF.

The chain employs TRBV2 and TRBJ2-3; no reliable D call. Trimming stripped 8 bases from V and 0 bases from J, with 6 bases between. This CDR3 has 12 residues. Germline lookup yields CDR1 SNHLY and CDR2 FYNNEI. The CDR3 is CASELSTDTQYF. The CDR3 bases are TGTGCCAGCGAGCTAAGCACAGATACGCAGTATTTT.

This sequence joins TRBV6-5 and TRBJ1-6; tentative D call: TRBD1 (5 bases). Germline V gene lookup returns CDR1 MNHEY and CDR2 SVGAGI. The CDR3 extends over 14 amino acids. Trimming removed 2 bases at V and 9 bases at J, with 11 bases between. The CDR3 DNA reads as TGTGCCAGCAGTTACGTAGGGGTACCTTCACCCCTCCACTTT. Amino acids: CASSYVGVPSPLHF.

V gene TRBV2 combines with J gene TRBJ1-1; possibly TRBD1 for D (6 bases). This CDR3 comprises 13 residues. CDR1 and CDR2 from the germline V gene are SNHLY and FYNNEI. V was shortened by 5 bases and J by 4 bases, with 11 bases between the two germline ends. The CDR3 protein is CASSSTGITEAFF. The DNA for the CDR3 is TGTGCCAGCAGTTCAACAGGGATCACTGAAGCTTTCTTT.

The chain couples TRBV5-1 to TRBJ2-7; D unresolved. Trimming pared 2 bases from V and 7 bases from J, leaving 13 bases between. Germline assignment: CDR1 SGHRS and CDR2 YFSETQ. CDR3 length: 13 amino acids. The CDR3: CASSFGPFGEQYF. The CDR3 DNA reads TGCGCCAGCAGCTTCGGCCCCTTCGGGGAGCAGTACTTC.

The chain joins TRBV6-2 or TRBV6-3 to TRBJ1-2; no clear D. V shed 0 bases and J shed 4 bases, with 12 bases lying between them. The CDR3 runs to 15 residues. The germline V gene has CDR1 MNHEY and CDR2 SVGEGT. The CDR3: CASSYSTGTVYGYTF. The CDR3 DNA follows: TGTGCCAGCAGTTACTCGACGGGAACCGTCTATGGCTACACCTTC.

The V call is TRBV6-2 or TRBV6-3, the J call TRBJ2-1; 8 bases match TRBD2. After removal of 2 bases from V and 6 bases from J, the junction contained 6 bases not matched to a gene. From germline, CDR1 is MNHEY and CDR2 SVGEGT. There are 15 residues in the CDR3. The CDR3: CASSYRGLGVNEQFF. CDR3 nucleotides: TGTGCCAGCAGTTACAGGGGACTAGGCGTCAATGAGCAGTTCTTC.

This clone showed up just a few times. The rearrangement links TRBV3-1 (or the pseudogene TRBV3-2) to TRBJ1-1; 7 bases are a match to TRBD1. Per the germline V gene, CDR1 is LGHDT and CDR2 is YNNKEL (reference sequence). This CDR3 spans 13 amino acids. The ends lost 6 bases at V and 5 bases at J; junction bases unmatched: 6. The CDR3 DNA reads as TGTGCCAGCAGGCAGGGGGGTGGAACTGAAGCTTTCTTT. This translates into CASRQGGGTEAFF.

The CDR3 here is CASSFGDRLGGYTF. The CDR3 nucleotides are TGTGCCAGCAGCTTCGGGGACAGATTGGGAGGCTACACCTTC. The chain is built from TRBV7-9 and TRBJ1-2, with TRBD1 identical over 7 bases. The CDR3 sequence is 14 residues long. Germline CDR1 and CDR2: SEHNR and FQNEAQ (reference sequence). J was trimmed by 8 bases and V by 3 bases; bases with no gene match: 9.

This sequence joins TRBV15 and TRBJ2-3; 8 bases map to TRBD2. Trimming removed 3 bases from V and 6 bases from J; junction bases left unmatched: 8. Germline V gene lookup returns CDR1 LNHNV and CDR2 YYDKDF (reference sequence). The CDR3 spans 15 residues. The CDR3 region is CATSSGTRLFDTQYF. The CDR3 nucleotides are TGTGCCACCAGCAGTGGGACTAGGCTTTTCGATACGCAGTATTTT. The whole variable domain, remainder taken from reference TRBV15 and TRBJ2-3, is DAMVIQNPRYQVTQFGKPVTLSCSQTLNHNVMYWYQQKSSQAPKLLFHYYDKDFNNEADTPDNFQSRRPNTSFCFLDIRSPGLGDTAMYLCATSSGTRLFDTQYFGPGTRLTVL.

The chain joins TRBV28 to TRBJ2-2, with D perhaps TRBD1 (5 bases). The CDR3 spans 13 residues. The V gene's germline CDR1 is MDHEN and CDR2 SYDVKM. Trimming removed 4 bases at V and 7 bases at J, with 10 bases between. The CDR3: CASSSRQNGELFF. The CDR3 DNA reads TGTGCCAGCAGTTCACGACAGAACGGGGAGCTGTTTTTT.

The chain is built from TRBV10-1 and TRBJ1-1, with no clear D. The CDR3 has 12 residues. Germline CDR1 WNHNN, CDR2 SYGVQD (reference sequence). V lost 10 bases and J 8 bases, leaving 17 bases between the germline ends. DNA of the CDR3: TGCGCCACATTAATAACGACGGGAGAAGCTTTCTTT. This gives the protein CATLITTGEAFF.

As DNA, the CDR3 is TGTGCCAGCACCGCCTCGGGGGTTGGTGGCTACACCTTC. It codes for CASTASGVGGYTF. This chain links TRBV6-5 with TRBJ1-2; a weak D match, TRBD1 (5 bases). Germline V CDR1 and CDR2: MNHEY, SVGAGI. V lost 7 bases, J lost 7 bases, and 16 bases lay in between. The CDR3 is made up of 13 amino acids.

The chain employs TRBV7-8 and TRBJ2-5; D is possibly TRBD1 (6 bases). With 6 bases removed from V and 9 bases from J, the gap between germline ends came to 17 bases. The CDR3 has 13 residues. CDR1 and CDR2 from the germline V gene are SGHVS and FQNEAQ. The CDR3 region has the DNA TGTGCCAGCAGTACCCCTGGGGGACATTCCCAGTACTTC. Protein product: CASSTPGGHSQYF.